This T cell receptor (beta chain) was observed in a study of cytomegalovirus exposure and HLA in healthy donors. Turning to the study itself: There were under 140 million unique TCR beta sequences, drawn from about 180 million T cells, in an earlier analysis. The study, taken as a whole, reports: In a later analysis, the majority of CMV-associated beta chains seemingly showed HLA restriction.

Losses at the gene ends were 0 bases for V and 5 bases for J; bases not matched to a gene: 11. Germline V CDR1 and CDR2: SGDLS, YYNGEE. The CDR3 has 17 residues. Amplification used 60 Vbeta primers and 13 Jbeta primers. Only in-frame clones appear in the TCRdb table, and some are missing; sequencing was by immunoSEQ multiplex PCR. The data hold roughly 90,000 clones, with about 73% observed a single time. As concerns this clone: What it binds is not known.

The TCR originated in a woman in her thirties or forties in good health and CMV-seropositive. Sequencing used PBMCs. The chain combines TRBV9 with TRBJ2-1; 7 bases line up with TRBD2. The CDR3: CASSVDLGLAEDNEQFF. CDR3 DNA: TGTGCCAGCAGCGTAGATCTGGGGCTAGCGGAGGACAATGAGCAGTTCTTC.